Shown below are 29 T cell receptor beta chains from a single sample sequenced in a study of shared T cell receptors in the human thymus. The assay was immunoSEQ multiplex PCR, and TCRdb's table has in-frame clones only and misses some. The table records 650,000 to 950,000 clones, roughly 85% of them present only once. These same records also appear under a second study, on human thymus T cells.

Sequencing was performed on thymocytes. Receptor source: a girl under three years old with a congenital heart defect.

The gene calls are TRBV28 and TRBJ1-2; 8 bases align to TRBD1. With V trimmed by 6 bases and J by 2 bases, 11 bases remained unmatched. Germline assignment: CDR1 MDHEN and CDR2 SYDVKM. This CDR3 has 16 amino acids. The CDR3 DNA follows: TGTGCCAGCAGAACCGGGACAGGCACACAGAACTATGGCTACACCTTC. This translates into CASRTGTGTQNYGYTF.

The sample holds a few counts of this clone. This rearrangement joins TRBV5-1 to TRBJ2-3; 10 nucleotides line up with TRBD2. The V gene end was trimmed by 1 base and the J gene end by 3 bases; junction bases not matched to a gene: 14. The CDR3 extends over 19 amino acids. Germline V gene lookup returns CDR1 SGHRS and CDR2 YFSETQ. The CDR3 region is CASSLCTSGDTGCTDTQYF. The CDR3 DNA sequence: TGCGCCAGCAGCTTGTGTACTAGCGGGGACACCGGGTGTACAGATACGCAGTATTTT. The whole variable domain, filled in from reference TRBV5-1 and TRBJ2-3, reads KAGVTQTPRYLIKTRGQQVTLSCSPISGHRSVSWYQQTPGQGLQFLFEYFSETQRNKGNFPGRFSGRQFSNSRSEMNVSTLELGDSALYLCASSLCTSGDTGCTDTQYFGPGTRLTVL.

This chain links TRBV4-2 with TRBJ1-1, with D possibly being TRBD1 (5 bases). The CDR3 is 17 residues long. Between the trimmed V and J ends, which lost 7 bases and 3 bases, there was a span of 24 bases. CDR1 LGHNA and CDR2 YNFKEQ come from the germline V gene. The CDR3 is CASIRVSRGTKHTEAFF. In nucleotides, the CDR3 is TGTGCCAGCATACGTGTGTCTCGGGGGACTAAGCACACTGAAGCTTTCTTT.

The rearrangement uses TRBV2 and TRBJ1-1; 9 bases map to TRBD1. The CDR3 spans 17 residues. From germline, CDR1 is SNHLY and CDR2 FYNNEI. Unmatched junction bases numbered 12, after V lost 2 bases and J lost 5 bases. For the CDR3, the DNA is TGTGCCAGCAGTGAACACGGGACAGGGCAAGTGGAGACTGAAGCTTTCTTT. It yields the protein CASSEHGTGQVETEAFF.

V usage is TRBV14 and J usage is TRBJ1-1; D is ambiguous. The germline gives CDR1 SGHDN, CDR2 FVKESK. Trimming cost V 5 bases and J 0 bases, with 13 bases left between them. The CDR3 length is 15 residues. CDR3 protein: CASSSRPGMNTEAFF. For the CDR3, the DNA is TGTGCCAGCAGCTCCCGCCCAGGTATGAACACTGAAGCTTTCTTT. The full variable domain, rest sourced from reference TRBV14 and TRBJ1-1, is EAGVTQFPSHSVIEKGQTVTLRCDPISGHDNLYWYRRVMGKEIKFLLHFVKESKQDESGMPNNRFLAERTGGTYSTLKVQPAELEDSGVYFCASSSRPGMNTEAFFGQGTRLTVV.

This sequence joins TRBV5-6 and TRBJ1-6; no clear D. The CDR3 has 15 amino acids. CDR1 and CDR2 from the germline V gene are SGHDT and YYEEEE. The germline V and J ends were trimmed by 3 bases and 10 bases, with 17 bases remaining between them. CDR3 amino acids: CASSYWEPRRSPLHF. CDR3 nucleotides: TGTGCCAGCAGCTACTGGGAACCTAGGAGGTCACCCCTCCACTTT.

The rearrangement uses TRBV9 and TRBJ1-4, with D unclear. V lost 1 base to trimming and J lost 3 bases, with 16 bases between them. The CDR3 totals 17 residues. Germline V gene sequence: CDR1 SGDLS, CDR2 YYNGEE. The CDR3 DNA follows: TGTGCCAGCAGCGTAAGGCCTTATGGTGCGGCTAATGAAAAACTGTTTTTT. This codes for CASSVRPYGAANEKLFF.

This chain joins TRBV4-2 and TRBJ2-7, with 10 bases identical to TRBD1. Trimming took 2 bases from V and 1 from J; bases not matched to a gene: 20. CDR1 and CDR2 from the germline V gene are LGHNA and YNFKEQ. The CDR3 runs 21 residues. CDR3 protein: CASSQSRQGAVVPLLSYEQYF. For the CDR3, the DNA is TGTGCCAGCAGCCAATCCCGACAGGGGGCGGTGGTACCCCTTCTTTCCTACGAGCAGTACTTC.

The chain links TRBV27 to TRBJ2-5; TRBD1 aligns across 8 bases. The assigned J gene may be wrong: the sequence end matches TRBJ2-7 better. This CDR3 has 14 amino acids. In germline, CDR1 is MNHEY, CDR2 SMNVEV (reference sequence). Here the CDR3 DNA reads TGTGCCAGCAGTCCTCTGACAGGGGCCTACGAGCAGTACTTC. Amino acids: CASSPLTGAYEQYF.

The chain recombines TRBV11-2 with TRBJ2-7; 7 bases line up with TRBD1. Trimming took 3 bases from V and 2 from J; bases not matched to a gene: 16. Germline V gene data show CDR1 as SGHAT and CDR2 as FQNNGV. The CDR3 sequence is 18 residues long. The CDR3 loop reads CASSFSGTASIPAYEQYF. CDR3 nucleotide sequence: TGTGCCAGCAGCTTCTCCGGGACAGCGAGTATCCCAGCCTACGAGCAGTACTTC. Combining the CDR3 with reference TRBV11-2 and TRBJ2-7 gives the whole variable domain EAGVAQSPRYKIIEKRQSVAFWCNPISGHATLYWYQQILGQGPKLLIQFQNNGVVDDSQLPKDRFSAERLKGVDSTLKIQPAKLEDSAVYLCASSFSGTASIPAYEQYFGPGTRLTVT.

This clone has a single count. The chain uses TRBV20-1 and TRBJ2-7, with a tentative D call TRBD1 (5 bases). CDR3 length equals 11 residues. Germline CDR1 is DFQATT and CDR2 is SNEGSKA (reference sequence). The V and J ends lost 7 bases and 5 bases respectively, with 12 bases between them. CDR3 nucleotides: TGCAGTGTTCCAGGGTGCCACGAGCAGTACTTC. This sequence encodes CSVPGCHEQYF.

The rearrangement links TRBV5-1 to TRBJ2-7; D is unresolved. There are 15 residues in the CDR3. V was trimmed by 5 bases and J by 0 bases, leaving 15 bases between them. The germline V gene has CDR1 SGHRS and CDR2 YFSETQ. This CDR3 reads CASRPTAENSYEQYF. Here the CDR3 DNA reads TGCGCCAGCAGACCCACCGCCGAGAACTCCTACGAGCAGTACTTC.

The rearrangement links TRBV19 to TRBJ1-1, with 7 nucleotides matching TRBD1. The CDR3 extends over 16 amino acids. The V gene end was trimmed by 4 bases and the J gene end by 3 bases; junction bases not matched to a gene: 11. Per the germline V gene, CDR1 is LNHDA and CDR2 is SQIVND (reference sequence). CDR3 residues: CASSTNKGARDTEAFF. CDR3 sequence (DNA): TGTGCCAGTAGTACTAACAAGGGGGCGAGGGACACTGAAGCTTTCTTT.

To note about this clone: Its ends do not fully match the called genes, so a read error is possible. The chain has TRBV7-7 and TRBJ2-5, with 13 bases that match TRBD2. The CDR3 totals 18 residues. The germline V gene encodes CDR1 SSHAT and CDR2 FNYEAQ (reference sequence). This CDR3 is CASSLATTSGGREETQYF. For the CDR3, the DNA is TGTGCTAGCAGCTTAGCGACGACTAGCGGGGGGAGAGAAGAGACCCAGTACTTC.

CDR3 sequence (DNA): TGTGCCAGCAGCTTAGGGGACAGGGTTGTGTACGAGCAGTACTTC. As protein: CASSLGDRVVYEQYF. The rearrangement links TRBV7-6 to TRBJ2-7; TRBD1 aligns across 9 bases. Trimming took 1 base from V and 4 from J; bases not matched to a gene: 5. This CDR3 has 15 amino acids. Germline CDR1 and CDR2: SGHVS and FNYEAQ.

The J gene is TRBJ2-7, the V gene TRBV30, with D possibly matching TRBD1 (6 bases). The CDR3 sequence is 13 residues long. The germline gives CDR1 GTSNPN, CDR2 SVGIG (reference sequence). Trimming cost V 2 bases and J 3 bases, with 11 bases left between them. The CDR3 protein is CAWSSYRVYEQYF. The DNA for the CDR3 is TGTGCCTGGAGTTCTTACAGGGTCTACGAGCAGTACTTC.

The rearrangement uses TRBV5-6 and TRBJ1-4; D gene ambiguous. CDR1 is SGHDT, CDR2 YYEEEE, per germline. Between the trimmed V and J ends, which lost 0 bases and 8 bases, there was a span of 17 bases. This CDR3 has 16 amino acids. CDR3 loop: CASSLVHEEGPEKLFF. CDR3 in DNA: TGTGCCAGCAGCTTGGTACACGAGGAGGGCCCGGAAAAACTGTTTTTT.

The chain recombines TRBV11-1 with TRBJ2-7; tentatively, D is TRBD2 (7 bases). Germline assignment: CDR1 SGHAT and CDR2 FQDESV (reference sequence). The V gene lost 5 bases and the J gene lost 0 bases, with 14 bases spanning the gap. The CDR3 totals 15 residues. The CDR3 DNA is TGTGCCAGCAGCCCCCTCCGGGGGGCCTCCTACGAGCAGTACTTC. Amino acid sequence: CASSPLRGASYEQYF.

This chain connects TRBV6-1 to TRBJ2-7; 7 nucleotides match TRBD1. The CDR3 contains 22 residues. V shed 2 bases and J 3 bases; nucleotides not matched to a gene: 28. Germline-derived CDR1 and CDR2 are MNHNS and SASEGT. The CDR3 here is CASSENPASRGPPMVGNYEQYF. Written as DNA, the CDR3 is TGTGCCAGCAGTGAAAACCCTGCATCAAGGGGGCCCCCAATGGTAGGTAACTACGAGCAGTACTTC.

This chain links TRBV25-1 with TRBJ1-2; 9 bases are a match to TRBD1. The CDR3 consists of 16 residues. Trimming cost V 4 bases and J 2 bases; bases outside gene matches: 8. Germline-derived CDR1 and CDR2 are MGHDK and SYGVNS. CDR3 protein: CASSGYRDRVNYGYTF. The CDR3 DNA is TGTGCCAGCAGTGGATACCGGGACAGGGTCAACTATGGCTACACCTTC.

This chain connects TRBV5-1 to TRBJ2-7; D is possibly TRBD2 (5 bases). The V end lost 4 bases, the J end lost 0 bases, and 14 bases lay between the germline ends. Germline V gene lookup returns CDR1 SGHRS and CDR2 YFSETQ. The CDR3 covers 15 residues. The chain's CDR3 is CASSPRRESSYEQYF. Written as DNA, the CDR3 is TGCGCCAGCAGCCCTAGACGGGAAAGCTCCTACGAGCAGTACTTC.

The J gene is TRBJ1-2, the V gene TRBV2, with D unclear. CDR1 is SNHLY and CDR2 is FYNNEI in the germline V gene. The CDR3 is 13 residues long. Trimming took 3 bases from V and 4 from J, leaving 9 bases between them. In DNA, the CDR3 is TGTGCCAGCAGTGACAGTTTTGTCTATGGCTACACCTTC. It codes for CASSDSFVYGYTF.

The chain has TRBV5-4 and TRBJ1-2; 9 positions agree with TRBD1. Trimming at V came to 1 base and at J to 3 bases, leaving 19 bases not matched to a gene. The CDR3 runs to 20 residues. Looked up from germline, CDR1 is SGHNT and CDR2 is YYREEE (reference sequence). The CDR3 loop reads CASSLRTPFRRQGGHYGYTF. The CDR3 nucleotides read TGTGCCAGCAGCTTGCGAACACCCTTTCGTAGACAGGGGGGACACTATGGCTACACCTTC. The complete variable domain, with remaining parts taken from reference TRBV5-4 and TRBJ1-2, reads ETGVTQSPTHLIKTRGQQVTLRCSSQSGHNTVSWYQQALGQGPQFIFQYYREEENGRGNFPPRFSGLQFPNYSSELNVNALELDDSALYLCASSLRTPFRRQGGHYGYTFGSGTRLTVV.

The sample holds one count of this clone. This chain joins TRBV9 and TRBJ2-1; TRBD2 aligns across 9 bases. The V segment lost 1 base and the J segment 1 base; nucleotides outside the gene matches: 9. Germline V CDR1 and CDR2: SGDLS, YYNGEE. CDR3 length: 18 amino acids. The CDR3 DNA sequence: TGTGCCAGCAGCGTAAGCTTGCCTAGCGGGGTTTCCTACAATGAGCAGTTCTTC. This gives the protein CASSVSLPSGVSYNEQFF.

V usage is TRBV28 and J usage is TRBJ2-2, with 8 bases aligning to TRBD1. CDR3 length equals 13 residues. The V and J ends lost 1 base and 13 bases, in that order; junction bases with no gene match: 5. CDR1 is MDHEN and CDR2 is SYDVKM in the germline V gene. The CDR3: CASSLFRTGRLFF. As DNA, the CDR3 is TGTGCCAGCAGTTTATTCCGGACAGGGAGGCTGTTTTTT.

This clone was observed a single time. V and J are TRBV7-8 and TRBJ1-6, with D unclear. Trimming took 2 bases from V and 5 from J, leaving 16 bases between them. This CDR3 is built from 17 residues. The germline V gene has CDR1 SGHVS and CDR2 FQNEAQ. Written as DNA, the CDR3 is TGTGCCAGCAGCTTAAACGGGGTCTTGCGGAATAATTCACCCCTCCACTTT. This translates into CASSLNGVLRNNSPLHF.

This rearrangement joins TRBV7-6 to TRBJ2-7; D possibly corresponds to TRBD1 (6 bases). V lost 3 bases and J lost 0, with 15 bases in between. Germline V lookup: CDR1 SGHVS, CDR2 FNYEAQ. There are 16 residues in the CDR3. CDR3 region: CASSLKTGYGSYEQYF. As DNA, the CDR3 is TGTGCCAGCAGCTTGAAAACAGGGTATGGCTCCTACGAGCAGTACTTC.

This clone was seen just once. This chain joins TRBV29-1 and TRBJ2-1; 7 positions match TRBD1. There are 14 residues in the CDR3. CDR1 SQVTM and CDR2 ANQGSEA come from the germline V gene. Trimming cost V 4 bases and J 4 bases; bases outside gene matches: 7. CDR3 coding DNA: TGCAGCGTTGGCCGGGACAGTATATACAATGAGCAGTTCTTC. Encoded protein: CSVGRDSIYNEQFF.

This clone was observed a single time. The V gene is TRBV19, the J gene TRBJ1-6; a weak D match, TRBD1 (5 bases). Between the trimmed V and J ends, which lost 0 bases and 9 bases, there was a span of 9 bases. Germline-derived CDR1 and CDR2 are LNHDA and SQIVND (reference sequence). The CDR3 runs 14 residues. The CDR3, as DNA: TGTGCCAGTAGTATAGACCCCGGGGGTTCACCCCTCCACTTT. Encoded protein: CASSIDPGGSPLHF. The full variable domain, in which reference TRBV19 and TRBJ1-6 provide the parts outside the CDR3, is DGGITQSPKYLFRKEGQNVTLSCEQNLNHDAMYWYRQDPGQGLRLIYYSQIVNDFQKGDIAEGYSVSREKKESFPLTVTSAQKNPTAFYLCASSIDPGGSPLHFGNGTRLTVT.